This TCR beta chain was captured by sequencing in a study of T cell repertoires in cytomegalovirus infection. In the study overall: Indications of both CMV infection and matching HLA type were provided by public TCR beta signatures.

This clonotype was observed at least ten times. Germline lookup yields CDR1 SGHTA and CDR2 FQGNSA. The CDR3 has 14 amino acids. Deletions cut 3 bases from V and 2 bases from J, with 10 bases between. TCRdb reanalysed the reads using MiXCR and keeps one entry per CDR3 protein. The sample records around 300,000 distinct CDR3 sequences, about 25% being singletons. This clonotype was obtained from a human donor in good health (CMV status not recorded). Some clones in this sample may be carry-over from other donors' samples. The chain employs TRBV7-2 and TRBJ2-5; D not resolved. The material sequenced was PBMCs. CDR3 protein: CASSFRRRQETQYF. In DNA form, the CDR3 reads TGTGCCAGCAGCTTCCGCCGGCGGCAAGAGACCCAGTACTTC.